This TCR beta chain derives from a study of blood T cells in healthy people across ages. Alongside a J-beta primer mix, a sample-barcoded 5' primer served in a second PCR lasting roughly 7 to 11 cycles. TCRdb ran MiXCR on the 5' RACE reads and lists one entry per CDR3 protein. The table shows 1.5 million or so distinct CDR3 sequences, with 35% to 45% occurring only once. Per the germline V gene, CDR1 is SGHDN and CDR2 is FVKESK. The CDR3 loop spans 14 amino acids. The V and J ends lost 4 bases and 7 bases respectively, with 16 bases between them. The rearrangement links TRBV14 to TRBJ2-5; D perhaps matches TRBD2 (5 bases). The clonotype was recovered from a woman younger than 30 in good health. Sequenced input: blood. CDR3 coding DNA: TGTGCCAGCAGCCTCCCCCAGCGGCCGGGGACCCAGTACTTC. Protein sequence: CASSLPQRPGTQYF.